This is a list of T cell receptor beta chains from one sample in a study of Ad26.COV2.S vaccination and SARS-CoV-2 variants. The protocol was immunoSEQ multiplex PCR, while the TCRdb copy is restricted to in-frame clones and leaves out a portion. The table records 300,000 to 350,000 clones, around 84% of them present only once. Sequenced here: peripheral blood, sampled in a trial of Ad26.COV2.S vaccine versus placebo. The receptor set was obtained from a person aged 18-65 years who received the Ad26.COV2.S COVID-19 vaccine or a placebo. CDR3s include the opening cysteine and the closing phenylalanine or tryptophan. The order of the fields is clone size, D gene, J gene, V gene, CDR3 protein, CDR3 DNA. The D gene is left open where the match is weak. Not every row has a clone size; where given, it reads once, few, many or a size class.

clone size: -
D gene: TRBD1
J gene: TRBJ1-1
V gene: TRBV3-1/TRBV3-2
CDR3 protein: CASSSRGPARNTEAFF
CDR3 DNA: TGTGCCAGCAGCTCCAGGGGGCCAGCGAGGAACACTGAAGCTTTCTTT

clone size: -
D gene: -
J gene: TRBJ2-7
V gene: TRBV2
CDR3 protein: CASWDGAPEQYF
CDR3 DNA: TGTGCCAGCTGGGATGGAGCTCCCGAGCAGTACTTC

clone size: -
D gene: -
J gene: TRBJ1-2
V gene: TRBV12-5
CDR3 protein: CASGSETAFGGYTF
CDR3 DNA: TGTGCTAGTGGTTCCGAGACAGCATTCGGTGGCTACACCTTC

clone size: -
D gene: TRBD1
J gene: TRBJ2-5
V gene: TRBV7-2
CDR3 protein: CASKFLGDRGETQYF
CDR3 DNA: TGTGCCAGCAAGTTTCTCGGGGACAGAGGGGAGACCCAGTACTTC

clone size: -
D gene: TRBD2
J gene: TRBJ2-7
V gene: TRBV12-3/TRBV12-4
CDR3 protein: CASMAGGREQYF
CDR3 DNA: TGTGCCAGCATGGCGGGGGGCAGGGAGCAGTACTTC

clone size: -
D gene: -
J gene: TRBJ2-2
V gene: TRBV2
CDR3 protein: CASGHQNTGELFF
CDR3 DNA: TGTGCCAGCGGGCACCAAAACACCGGGGAGCTGTTTTTT

clone size: -
D gene: -
J gene: TRBJ2-7
V gene: TRBV11-2
CDR3 protein: CASSLDQYYEQYF
CDR3 DNA: TGTGCCAGCAGCTTAGACCAGTACTACGAGCAGTACTTC

clone size: -
D gene: -
J gene: TRBJ2-6
V gene: TRBV2
CDR3 protein: CASSDIVKGGDWAGANVLTF
CDR3 DNA: TGTGCCAGCAGTGATATTGTCAAGGGGGGCGATTGGGCTGGGGCCAACGTCCTGACTTTC

clone size: -
D gene: TRBD1
J gene: TRBJ1-5
V gene: TRBV2
CDR3 protein: CASSERTGGQGVVISNQPQHF
CDR3 DNA: TGTGCCAGCAGTGAAAGAACCGGGGGGCAGGGGGTGGTGATATCCAATCAGCCCCAGCATTTT

clone size: -
D gene: -
J gene: TRBJ1-1
V gene: TRBV5-1
CDR3 protein: CASSQTGVNTEAFF
CDR3 DNA: TGCGCCAGCTCCCAGACAGGTGTGAACACTGAAGCTTTCTTT

clone size: -
D gene: -
J gene: TRBJ2-3
V gene: TRBV6-5
CDR3 protein: CASSREGTQYF
CDR3 DNA: TGTGCCAGCAGCCGCGAGGGTACGCAGTATTTT

clone size: few
D gene: -
J gene: TRBJ2-7
V gene: TRBV3-1/TRBV3-2
CDR3 protein: CASSHTLQVAQYF
CDR3 DNA: TGTGCCAGCAGCCATACACTTCAGGTCGCGCAGTACTTC

clone size: -
D gene: TRBD1
J gene: TRBJ1-2
V gene: TRBV6-2/TRBV6-3
CDR3 protein: CASSYYTGDGYTF
CDR3 DNA: TGTGCCAGCAGTTACTATACAGGGGACGGCTACACCTTC

clone size: -
D gene: TRBD2
J gene: TRBJ2-1
V gene: TRBV4-1
CDR3 protein: CASSSYSGGASSYNEQFF
CDR3 DNA: TGCGCCAGCAGCTCCTATAGCGGGGGCGCGAGCTCCTACAATGAGCAGTTCTTC

clone size: -
D gene: -
J gene: TRBJ2-1
V gene: TRBV10-1
CDR3 protein: CASSQSGTYNEQFF
CDR3 DNA: TGCGCCAGCAGTCAGTCAGGAACGTACAATGAGCAGTTCTTC

clone size: -
D gene: -
J gene: TRBJ2-7
V gene: TRBV3-1/TRBV3-2
CDR3 protein: CASSQERGSWEYF
CDR3 DNA: TGTGCCAGCAGCCAAGAGCGGGGATCCTGGGAGTACTTC

clone size: -
D gene: TRBD1
J gene: TRBJ1-5
V gene: TRBV7-2
CDR3 protein: CASSARTGSHQPQHF
CDR3 DNA: TGTGCCAGCAGCGCGCGGACAGGGAGCCATCAGCCCCAGCATTTT

clone size: -
D gene: -
J gene: TRBJ2-5
V gene: TRBV19
CDR3 protein: CASSISDTGVETQYF
CDR3 DNA: TGTGCCAGTAGTATTTCGGACACTGGGGTAGAGACCCAGTACTTC

clone size: -
D gene: -
J gene: TRBJ1-4
V gene: TRBV15
CDR3 protein: CATSKPGGEKLFF
CDR3 DNA: TGTGCCACCAGCAAGCCAGGAGGGGAAAAACTGTTTTTT

clone size: once
D gene: TRBD1
J gene: TRBJ1-2
V gene: TRBV6-1
CDR3 protein: CASSDRRQGVLGYTF
CDR3 DNA: TGTGCCAGCAGTGACCGCCGACAGGGAGTGCTTGGCTACACCTTC

clone size: -
D gene: -
J gene: TRBJ2-1
V gene: TRBV7-3
CDR3 protein: CASSLTDDNEQFF
CDR3 DNA: TGTGCCAGCAGCTTAACGGACGACAATGAGCAGTTCTTC

clone size: few
D gene: -
J gene: TRBJ1-2
V gene: TRBV6-5
CDR3 protein: CASSYGTSNGYTF
CDR3 DNA: TGTGCCAGCAGTTACGGGACTTCGAATGGCTACACCTTC

clone size: -
D gene: -
J gene: TRBJ2-3
V gene: TRBV5-1
CDR3 protein: CASSLGTATDTQYF
CDR3 DNA: TGCGCCAGCAGCTTGGGGACTGCCACAGATACGCAGTATTTT